The clone carrying this T cell receptor beta chain showed up many times. Its antigen remains unidentified. CDR3 length: 14 amino acids. The V gene lost 10 bases and the J gene lost 4 bases, with 17 bases spanning the gap. Germline V gene lookup returns CDR1 LNHDA and CDR2 SQIVND (reference sequence). TCRdb re-called the reads with MiXCR, one entry per CDR3 protein. Among approximately 390,000 distinct CDR3 sequences listed, about 35% were seen once. These data originate in a study of T cell repertoires in cytomegalovirus infection. Study context: Both a matching HLA type and CMV infection were indicated by public TCR beta signatures.

This receptor was obtained from a human donor in good health (CMV status not recorded). Some clones in this sample may be carry-over from other donors' samples. The source was cultured PBMCs, collected from culture after CMV antigen stimulation. V usage is TRBV19 and J usage is TRBJ1-5; no reliable D call. The CDR3 spells CATSIPGTNQPQHF. The CDR3 coding sequence is TGTGCCACCAGTATTCCGGGCACAAATCAGCCCCAGCATTTT.